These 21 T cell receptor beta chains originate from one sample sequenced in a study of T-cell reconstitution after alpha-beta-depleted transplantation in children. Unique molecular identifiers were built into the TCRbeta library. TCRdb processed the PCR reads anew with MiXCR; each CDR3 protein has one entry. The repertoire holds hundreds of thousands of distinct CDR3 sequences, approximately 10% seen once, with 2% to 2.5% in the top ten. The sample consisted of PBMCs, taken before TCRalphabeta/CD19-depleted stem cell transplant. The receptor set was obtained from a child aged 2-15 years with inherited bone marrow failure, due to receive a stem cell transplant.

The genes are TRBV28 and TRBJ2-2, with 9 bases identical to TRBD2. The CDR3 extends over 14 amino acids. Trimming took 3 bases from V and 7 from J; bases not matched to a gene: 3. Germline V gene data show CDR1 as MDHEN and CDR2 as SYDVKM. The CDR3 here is CASSFSGSHGELFF. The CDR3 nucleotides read TGTGCCAGCAGTTTTAGCGGGAGTCACGGGGAGCTGTTTTTT.

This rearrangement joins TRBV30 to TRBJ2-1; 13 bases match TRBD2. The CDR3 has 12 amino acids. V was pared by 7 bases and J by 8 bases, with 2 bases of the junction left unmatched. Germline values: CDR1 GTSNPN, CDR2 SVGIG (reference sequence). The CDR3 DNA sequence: TGTGCCTTGACTAGCGGGAGGTATGAGCAGTTCTTC. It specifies CALTSGRYEQFF.

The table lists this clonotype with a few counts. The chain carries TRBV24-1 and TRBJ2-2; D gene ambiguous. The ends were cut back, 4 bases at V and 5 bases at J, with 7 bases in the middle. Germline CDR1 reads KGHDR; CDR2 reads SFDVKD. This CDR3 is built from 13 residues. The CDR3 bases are TGTGCCACCAGTGAGAGATGGACCGGGGAGCTGTTTTTT. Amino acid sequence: CATSERWTGELFF.

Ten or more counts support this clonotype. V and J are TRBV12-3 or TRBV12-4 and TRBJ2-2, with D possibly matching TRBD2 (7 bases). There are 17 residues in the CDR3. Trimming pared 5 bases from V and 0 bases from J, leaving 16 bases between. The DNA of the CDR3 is TGTGCCAGCAGTCCTACCGGGGGGCGCGCGAACACCGGGGAGCTGTTTTTT. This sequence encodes CASSPTGGRANTGELFF.

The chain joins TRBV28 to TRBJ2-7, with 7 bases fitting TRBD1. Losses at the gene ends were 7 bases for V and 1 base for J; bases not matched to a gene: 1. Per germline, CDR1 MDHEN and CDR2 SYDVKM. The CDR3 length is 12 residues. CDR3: CASKQGSYEQYF. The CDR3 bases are TGTGCCAGCAAACAGGGGTCCTACGAGCAGTACTTC.

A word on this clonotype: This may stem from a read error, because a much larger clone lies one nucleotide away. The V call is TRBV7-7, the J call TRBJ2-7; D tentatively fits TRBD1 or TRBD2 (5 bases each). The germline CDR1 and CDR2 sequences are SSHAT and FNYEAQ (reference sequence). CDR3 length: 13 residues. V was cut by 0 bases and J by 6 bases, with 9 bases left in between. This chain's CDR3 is CASSLATGTEQYF. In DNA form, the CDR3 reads TGTGCCAGCAGCTTAGCTACCGGGACCGAGCAGTACTTC. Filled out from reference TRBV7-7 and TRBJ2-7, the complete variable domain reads GAGVSQSPRYKVTKRGQDVTLRCDPISSHATLYWYQQALGQGPEFLTYFNYEAQPDKSGLPSDRFSAERPEGSISTLTIQRTEQRDSAMYRCASSLATGTEQYFGPGTRLTVT.

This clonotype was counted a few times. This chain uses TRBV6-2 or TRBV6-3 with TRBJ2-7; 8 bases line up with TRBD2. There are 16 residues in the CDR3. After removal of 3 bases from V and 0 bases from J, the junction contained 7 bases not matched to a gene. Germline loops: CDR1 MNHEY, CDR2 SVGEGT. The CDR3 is CASSYPGRAYSYEQYF. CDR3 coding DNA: TGTGCCAGCAGTTATCCCGGGAGGGCGTACTCCTACGAGCAGTACTTC.

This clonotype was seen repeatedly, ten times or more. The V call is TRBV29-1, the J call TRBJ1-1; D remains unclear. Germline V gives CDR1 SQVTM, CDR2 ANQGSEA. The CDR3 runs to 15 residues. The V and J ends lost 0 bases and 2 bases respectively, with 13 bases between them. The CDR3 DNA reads TGCAGCGTTGAAGATCGCCAGGCGCAAAACACTGAAGCTTTCTTT. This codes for CSVEDRQAQNTEAFF.

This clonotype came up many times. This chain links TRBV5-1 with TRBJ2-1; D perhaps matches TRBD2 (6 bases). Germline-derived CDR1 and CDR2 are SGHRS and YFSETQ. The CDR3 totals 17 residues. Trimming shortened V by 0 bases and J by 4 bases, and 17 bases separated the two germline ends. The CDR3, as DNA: TGCGCCAGCAGCTTGGAGTCTTTAGCTAGCGCATACAATGAGCAGTTCTTC. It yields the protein CASSLESLASAYNEQFF.

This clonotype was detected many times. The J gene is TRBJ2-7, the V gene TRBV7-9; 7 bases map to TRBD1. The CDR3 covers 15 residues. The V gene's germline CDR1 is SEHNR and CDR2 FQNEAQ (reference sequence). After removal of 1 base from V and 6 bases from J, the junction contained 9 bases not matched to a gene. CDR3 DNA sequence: TGTGCCAGCAGCTTAGGGATAGAGGGGGCTCGCGAGCAGTACTTC. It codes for CASSLGIEGAREQYF.

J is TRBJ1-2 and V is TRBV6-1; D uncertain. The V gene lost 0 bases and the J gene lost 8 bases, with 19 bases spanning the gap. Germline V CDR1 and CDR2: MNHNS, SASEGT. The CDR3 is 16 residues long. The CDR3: CASSEAVSVLVGGYTF. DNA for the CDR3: TGTGCCAGCAGTGAAGCGGTCAGTGTTCTAGTCGGGGGCTACACCTTC.

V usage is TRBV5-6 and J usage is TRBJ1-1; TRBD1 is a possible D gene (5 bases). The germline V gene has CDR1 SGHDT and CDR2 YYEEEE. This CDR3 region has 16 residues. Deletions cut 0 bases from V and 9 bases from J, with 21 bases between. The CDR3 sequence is CASSLGGGGPPLKAFF. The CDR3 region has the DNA TGTGCCAGCAGCTTGGGGGGTGGGGGACCCCCACTGAAAGCTTTCTTT.

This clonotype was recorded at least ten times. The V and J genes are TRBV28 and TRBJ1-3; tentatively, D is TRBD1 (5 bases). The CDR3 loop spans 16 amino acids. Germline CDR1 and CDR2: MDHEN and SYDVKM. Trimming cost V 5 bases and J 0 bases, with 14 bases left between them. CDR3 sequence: CASSGPGRSSGNTIYF. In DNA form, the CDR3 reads TGTGCCAGCAGTGGCCCGGGGCGATCCTCTGGAAACACCATATATTTT.

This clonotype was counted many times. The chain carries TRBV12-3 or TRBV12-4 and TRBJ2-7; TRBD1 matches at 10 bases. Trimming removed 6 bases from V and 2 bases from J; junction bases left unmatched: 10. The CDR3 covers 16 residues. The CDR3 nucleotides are TGTGCCAGCAGCATACCTTCCGGGACAGGGGCCTACGAGCAGTACTTC. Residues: CASSIPSGTGAYEQYF.

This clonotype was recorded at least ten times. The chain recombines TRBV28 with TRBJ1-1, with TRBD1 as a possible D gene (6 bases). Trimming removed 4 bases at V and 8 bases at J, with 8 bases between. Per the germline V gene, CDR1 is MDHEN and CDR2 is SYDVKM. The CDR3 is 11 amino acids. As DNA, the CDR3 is TGTGCCAGCAGTTACAGGGACGAAGCTTTCTTT. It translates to CASSYRDEAFF.

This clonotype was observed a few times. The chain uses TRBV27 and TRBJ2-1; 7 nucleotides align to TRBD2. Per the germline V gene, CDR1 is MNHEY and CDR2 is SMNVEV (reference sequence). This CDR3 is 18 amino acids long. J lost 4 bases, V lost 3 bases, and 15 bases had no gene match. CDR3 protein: CASSFPLSTSLNYNEQFF. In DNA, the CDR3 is TGTGCCAGCAGTTTTCCCCTCTCGACTAGCCTGAATTACAATGAGCAGTTCTTC.

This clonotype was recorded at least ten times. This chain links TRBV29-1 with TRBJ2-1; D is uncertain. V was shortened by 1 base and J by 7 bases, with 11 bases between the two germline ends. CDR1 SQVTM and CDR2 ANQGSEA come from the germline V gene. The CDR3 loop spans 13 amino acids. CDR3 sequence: CSVEAMAANEQFF. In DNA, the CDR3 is TGCAGCGTTGAAGCTATGGCTGCTAATGAGCAGTTCTTC.

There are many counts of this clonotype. The CDR3 bases are TGTGCCAGCTGTGAAAGTTTGGAACGCAATGAGCAGTTCTTC. Translation gives CASCESLERNEQFF. The rearrangement uses TRBV9 and TRBJ2-1; D remains ambiguous. Per the germline V gene, CDR1 is SGDLS and CDR2 is YYNGEE. The CDR3 has 14 amino acids. With 7 bases removed from V and 6 bases from J, the gap between germline ends came to 17 bases.

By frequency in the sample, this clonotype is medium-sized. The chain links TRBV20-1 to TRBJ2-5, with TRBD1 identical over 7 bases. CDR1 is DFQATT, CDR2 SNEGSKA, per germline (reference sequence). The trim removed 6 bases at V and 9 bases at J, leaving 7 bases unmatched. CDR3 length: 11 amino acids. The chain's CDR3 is CSARDRRAQYF. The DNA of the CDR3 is TGCAGTGCCCGGGACAGAAGGGCCCAGTACTTC.

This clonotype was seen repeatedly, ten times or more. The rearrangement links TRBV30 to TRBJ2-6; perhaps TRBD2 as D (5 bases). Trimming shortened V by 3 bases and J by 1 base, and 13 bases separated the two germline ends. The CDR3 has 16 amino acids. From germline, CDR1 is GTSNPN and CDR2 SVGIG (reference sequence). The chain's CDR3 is CAWRGRKGSGANVLTF. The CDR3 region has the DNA TGTGCCTGGAGGGGGAGAAAGGGTTCTGGGGCCAACGTCCTGACTTTC.

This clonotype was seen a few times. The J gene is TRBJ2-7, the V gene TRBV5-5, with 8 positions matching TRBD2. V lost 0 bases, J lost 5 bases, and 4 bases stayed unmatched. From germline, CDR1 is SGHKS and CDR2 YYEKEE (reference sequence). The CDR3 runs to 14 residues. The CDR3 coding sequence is TGTGCCAGCAGCTTGGCCGGGAGGGTCGACGAGCAGTACTTC. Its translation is CASSLAGRVDEQYF.